This passage covers 21 T cell receptor delta chains from one sample sequenced in a study of gamma-delta T cells after stem cell transplantation. TCRdb re-identified clones in the RT-PCR reads via CATT. The data hold about 3,400 delta-chain clones, with about a sixth observed a single time. Specimen: gamma-delta T cells. Source of these receptors: a human donor. It is not recorded whose cells these are; they may come from a transplant donor.

This clone appeared a few times. The chain combines TRDV2 with TRDJ1; 10 bases match TRDD3. The germline CDR1 and CDR2 sequences are GEAIGNYY and EKD. The CDR3 runs 17 residues. With 0 bases clipped from V and 7 bases from J, the junction kept 13 bases outside the gene matches. Here the CDR3 DNA reads TGTGCCTGTGACACCGTACATACTGGGGGATCCAGGGGTAAACTCATCTTT. Protein: CACDTVHTGGSRGKLIF.

For this clone: A read error is likely here: a far larger clone is one base away. Other nucleotide sequences in the sample specify the same CDR3. The chain carries TRDV2 and TRDJ1; 7 bases map to TRDD3. Germline trimming cut 3 bases from V and 2 bases from J; bases unmatched to any gene: 2. This CDR3 contains 13 residues. The germline V gene has CDR1 GEAIGNYY and CDR2 EKD. CDR3: CACDGWGTDKLIF. The CDR3 DNA sequence: TGTGCCTGTGACGGCTGGGGGACCGATAAACTCATCTTT.

A note on this clone: At the DNA level, this CDR3 is encoded by other sequences in the same sample as well. The gene calls are TRDV2 and TRDJ1; 8 bases agree with TRDD3. This CDR3 has 18 amino acids. Trimming at V came to 3 bases and at J to 7 bases, leaving 21 bases not matched to a gene. Germline V lookup: CDR1 GEAIGNYY, CDR2 EKD. This CDR3 reads CACDPMNTGGPHTTKLIF. CDR3 nucleotides: TGTGCCTGTGACCCGATGAATACTGGGGGGCCACACACCACTAAACTCATCTTT.

V and J are TRDV2 and TRDJ3, with a weak D call TRDD3 (6 bases). Deletions cut 0 bases from V and 0 bases from J, with 11 bases between. Looked up from germline, CDR1 is GEAIGNYY and CDR2 is EKD. The CDR3 sequence is 18 residues long. CDR3 region: CACDTGGHSSWDTRQMFF. In DNA, the CDR3 is TGTGCCTGTGACACCGGGGGACATAGCTCCTGGGACACCCGACAGATGTTTTTC.

Remarks on this clone: Just one base apart from a much larger clone, this may be a read error. Other DNA variants within this sample encode the same CDR3. The chain joins TRDV2 to TRDJ3; 12 bases map to TRDD3. Looked up from germline, CDR1 is GEAIGNYY and CDR2 is EKD. This CDR3 comprises 21 residues. As DNA, the CDR3 is TGTGCCTGTGACACCATCCCGCCACTGGGGGATACTACCTGGGACACCCGACAGATGTTCTTC. Protein product: CACDTIPPLGDTTWDTRQMFF.

The V and J genes are TRDV2 and TRDJ1; D is possibly TRDD3 (6 bases). Germline CDR1 is GEAIGNYY and CDR2 is EKD. The CDR3 is 18 residues long. The germline V and J ends were trimmed by 3 bases and 0 bases, with 22 bases remaining between them. Written as DNA, the CDR3 is TGTGCCTGTGACGGCCCTCCTCTTACTGGGCGGCACACCGATAAACTCATCTTT. It translates to CACDGPPLTGRHTDKLIF.

V gene TRDV2 combines with J gene TRDJ1; the D is unclear. The CDR3 sequence is 15 residues long. Trimming removed 0 bases at V and 2 bases at J, with 12 bases between. CDR1 is GEAIGNYY and CDR2 is EKD in the germline V gene. This CDR3 reads CACDTVTAKTDKLIF. The CDR3 coding sequence is TGTGCCTGTGACACCGTAACTGCTAAGACCGATAAACTCATCTTT.

A word on this clone: The sample carries other DNA sequences with the same CDR3. The chain uses TRDV2 and TRDJ3, with TRDD3 matching 10 bases. CDR3 length: 18 amino acids. With V trimmed by 1 base and J by 0 bases, 2 bases remained unmatched. Germline V lookup: CDR1 GEAIGNYY, CDR2 EKD. The CDR3 DNA follows: TGTGCCTGTGACACGGGGGATACGCGCTCCTGGGACACCCGACAGATGTTTTTC. Protein: CACDTGDTRSWDTRQMFF.

This clone came up a few times. The V call is TRDV2, the J call TRDJ1, with D tentatively TRDD3 (5 bases). V was cut by 0 bases and J by 0 bases, with 13 bases left in between. From germline, CDR1 is GEAIGNYY and CDR2 EKD. The CDR3 contains 16 residues. The CDR3 DNA is TGTGCCTGTGACACCTTGGGGAATCCGTACACCGATAAACTCATCTTT. As protein: CACDTLGNPYTDKLIF.

The rearrangement links TRDV2 to TRDJ1; D unclear. Trimming took off 0 bases at V and 0 bases at J, with 10 bases between the two ends. Germline CDR1 and CDR2: GEAIGNYY and EKD. The CDR3 runs 15 residues. Here the CDR3 reads CACDTLAGDTDKLIF. DNA of the CDR3: TGTGCCTGTGACACCCTCGCGGGAGACACCGATAAACTCATCTTT.

A word on this clone: This may arise from a read error, as a much more abundant clone is one base away. The chain employs TRDV2 and TRDJ1; tentatively, D is TRDD3 (6 bases). V was pared by 0 bases and J by 5 bases, with 18 bases between. Germline V CDR1 and CDR2: GEAIGNYY, EKD. The CDR3 sequence is 16 residues long. In DNA form, the CDR3 reads TGTGCCTGTGACACCGTCTCCCCACCCACTGGGGATAAACTCATCTTT. Translation gives CACDTVSPPTGDKLIF.

This clone has more than one count but fewer than ten. A much larger clone is a single base away; this may be a read error. This specimen includes other DNA sequences encoding the same CDR3. The chain is built from TRDV2 and TRDJ1; tentatively, D is TRDD3 (6 bases). Germline CDR1 is GEAIGNYY and CDR2 is EKD. The CDR3 runs 18 residues. The V end lost 0 bases, the J end lost 8 bases, and 27 bases lay between the germline ends. The CDR3 region has the DNA TGTGCCTGTGACACCCTGGTACTGGGAGATACCGCCGGGGGGAAACTCATCTTT. Protein product: CACDTLVLGDTAGGKLIF.

This clone was recorded once. The junction differs from germline at one of its ends, possibly a read error. This CDR3 is also generated by other DNA sequences in the sample. This rearrangement joins TRDV2 to TRDJ1, with 13 nucleotides matching TRDD3. The CDR3 is 20 amino acids. From germline, CDR1 is GEAIGNYY and CDR2 EKD. The CDR3 loop is CACVPLHLLGDTAHTDKLIF. The CDR3 nucleotides read TGTGCCTGTGTTCCCCTCCATTTACTGGGGGATACGGCCCACACCGATAAACTCATCTTC.

In regard to this clone: A read error may be the cause here, since a much bigger clone is one base away. The same CDR3 also results from other DNA sequences found in this sample. The chain uses TRDV1 and TRDJ1, with 7 bases that match TRDD3. Germline CDR1 and CDR2: TSWWSYY and QGS. The length of the CDR3 is 25 residues. CDR3 loop: CALGELAFFPLPFALGVGSTDKLIF. The CDR3 DNA follows: TGTGCTCTAGGGGAACTGGCTTTCTTTCCACTTCCATTCGCCCTGGGGGTAGGGTCCACCGATAAACTCATCTTT.

The CDR3 loop is CACDKLGVDYTDKLIF. The DNA of the CDR3 is TGTGCCTGTGACAAACTGGGGGTGGATTACACCGATAAACTCATCTTT. The chain is built from TRDV2 and TRDJ1, with 8 bases matching TRDD3. This CDR3 is 16 amino acids long. Germline assignment: CDR1 GEAIGNYY and CDR2 EKD. The ends lost 2 bases at V and 0 bases at J; junction bases unmatched: 7.

Of note for this clone: A far bigger clonotype differs at one base, so this is likely a read error. V is TRDV2 and J is TRDJ1; D gene ambiguous. CDR1 is GEAIGNYY, CDR2 EKD, per germline. The CDR3 covers 13 residues. In DNA form, the CDR3 reads TGTGCCTGTGACAACCTGGATGGCGATAAATTCATCTTT. Its translation: CACDNLDGDKFIF.

Worth noting for this clone: A much larger clone differs by one base, so this may be a read error. The same CDR3 is also encoded by other DNA sequences in this sample. The V gene is TRDV2, the J gene TRDJ1; 13 bases are a match to TRDD3. Germline V gives CDR1 GEAIGNYY, CDR2 EKD. The CDR3 length is 18 residues. The CDR3 DNA is TGTGCCTGTTCCGGGCTGACTGGGGGATACGCGGAGGACGATAAGCTCATCTTT. Translated, it gives CACSGLTGGYAEDDKLIF.

This sequence joins TRDV2 and TRDJ1; D not certain. Trimming removed 4 bases from V and 4 bases from J, with 15 bases in between. The CDR3 sequence is 14 residues long. Germline assignment: CDR1 GEAIGNYY and CDR2 EKD. CDR3 in DNA: TGTGCCTGTGAAGCCGTACTGACGAACGATAAACTCATCTTT. Translating it yields CACEAVLTNDKLIF.

This clone was counted between two and nine times. This clone may be a read error of a much larger clone one base away. This chain connects TRDV2 to TRDJ1; 12 bases fit TRDD3. This CDR3 region has 22 residues. The trim removed 3 bases at V and 0 bases at J, leaving 22 bases unmatched. The V gene's germline CDR1 is GEAIGNYY and CDR2 EKD. CDR3 protein: CACDPVSARGTGGYLYTDKLIF. The CDR3 nucleotides are TGTGCCTGTGACCCGGTGTCAGCCCGGGGAACTGGGGGATACTTGTACACCGATAAACTCATCTTT.

Comment on this clone: This sequence may be a read error, since a much larger clone differs from it by one base. The chain employs TRDV2 and TRDJ3, with 8 nucleotides matching TRDD3. The CDR3 has 21 amino acids. The germline V gene encodes CDR1 GEAIGNYY and CDR2 EKD. Trimming at V came to 1 base and at J to 0 bases, leaving 13 bases not matched to a gene. CDR3 sequence (DNA): TGTGCCTGTGACACGGCAAGGACTGGGGGTCTTGTCTCCTGGGACACCCGACAGATGTTTTTC. Its translation: CACDTARTGGLVSWDTRQMFF.

The gene calls are TRDV2 and TRDJ2; D might be TRDD3 (6 bases). The germline CDR1 and CDR2 sequences are GEAIGNYY and EKD. Trimming removed 1 base at V and 0 bases at J, with 14 bases between. The CDR3 contains 17 residues. In DNA form, the CDR3 reads TGTGCCTGTGACACGCTTGGGGGGTCAGCTTTGACAGCACAACTCTTCTTT. It is translated as CACDTLGGSALTAQLFF.